Listed below are T cell receptor beta chains from one sample, sequenced in a study of early stage breast cancer tumors. The repertoire was sequenced with immunoSEQ multiplex PCR; TCRdb's copy has only in-frame clones and lacks some. The data show about 8,400 clones, with 70% to 85% seen just once and over 6.5% held by the top ten. Sequences were obtained from normal breast tissue next to the tumor. These receptors came from a person aged 55 to 75 with breast cancer. CDR3s include the opening cysteine and the closing phenylalanine or tryptophan. A D gene is named only where the DNA matches it firmly. The listing skips clone size in some rows; elsewhere it reads once, few, many or a size class.

V gene	clone size	D gene	J gene	CDR3 DNA	CDR3 protein
TRBV6-1	few	-	TRBJ2-1	TGTGCCAGCAGTGAAGCGCTTGGGGGTAGCAATGAGCAGTTCTTC	CASSEALGGSNEQFF
TRBV28	few	TRBD1	TRBJ1-2	TGTGCCAGCAGTCCCCCGGACAGGGGTGGCTACACCTTC	CASSPPDRGGYTF
TRBV19	-	-	TRBJ1-6	TGTGCCAGTACGTTTAGCTCCTATAATTCACCCCTCCACTTT	CASTFSSYNSPLHF
TRBV2	-	TRBD2	TRBJ2-4	TGTGCCAGCAACCGCTGGACTAGCGGACTAGCCAAAAACATTCAGTACTTC	CASNRWTSGLAKNIQYF
TRBV15	-	TRBD1	TRBJ1-6	TGTGCCACCAGCAGAAGGGAATCTCCGGGACAGGTTTATAATTCACCCCTCCACTTT	CATSRRESPGQVYNSPLHF
TRBV6-1	once	TRBD2	TRBJ2-1	TGTGCCAGCCAAGAATGGGGGGGTCTTTACAATGAGCAGTTCTTC	CASQEWGGLYNEQFF
TRBV28	few	TRBD2	TRBJ2-7	TGTGCCAGCAGTTCCGCCGGCGGGAGGTTGGCCGAGCAGTACTTC	CASSSAGGRLAEQYF
TRBV6-1	-	TRBD1	TRBJ1-4	TGTGCCAGCAGTGACCAGGGGGCTTCAAGTGAAAAACTGTTTTTT	CASSDQGASSEKLFF
TRBV28	-	TRBD1	TRBJ2-6	TGTGCCAGCGGTCCAGGGGGCGCGTCTGGGGCCAACGTCCTGACTTTC	CASGPGGASGANVLTF
TRBV5-4	once	-	TRBJ2-1	TGTGCCAGCAGACTCGACAGCTACAATGAGCAGTTCTTC	CASRLDSYNEQFF
TRBV28	-	-	TRBJ1-1	TGTGCCAGCATGATATCGGGAACTGAAGCTTTCTTT	CASMISGTEAFF
TRBV27	-	TRBD2	TRBJ2-3	TGTGCCAGCGCCGCTTCACTTAGCGGGACAGATACGCAGTATTTT	CASAASLSGTDTQYF
TRBV7-9	-	TRBD1	TRBJ2-7	TGTGCCAGCACCCGTTGGGACAGCAACCACGAGCAGTACTTC	CASTRWDSNHEQYF
TRBV6-1	-	-	TRBJ2-7	TGTGCCAGCAGCTGGGACGGGGTTTACGAGCAGTACTTC	CASSWDGVYEQYF
TRBV6-1	-	-	TRBJ2-3	TGTGCCAGCAGTGAAGCGGGGGAGTTAGATACGCAGTATTTT	CASSEAGELDTQYF
TRBV5-4	few	TRBD1	TRBJ1-5	TGTGCCAGCAGCGTACAGGGGACTCAGCCCCAGCATTTT	CASSVQGTQPQHF
TRBV5-1	-	-	TRBJ2-5	TGCGCCAGCAGCTTGCTGGAGACCCAGTACTTC	CASSLLETQYF
TRBV11-1	-	-	TRBJ1-2	TGTGCCAGCAGTGAGGGTCGCGTGCCCCTCTATGGCTACACCTTC	CASSEGRVPLYGYTF
TRBV27	-	-	TRBJ2-6	TGTGCCAGCAGTTTACGCTCCCTTTCTTTGGCAGTTTTCTCTGGGGCCAACGTCCTGACTTTC	CASSLRSLSLAVFSGANVLTF
TRBV4-2	-	-	TRBJ2-2	TGTGCCAGCAGCCAAGAAGTGGGCAGGGTATTAAGCGGGGAGCTGTTTTTT	CASSQEVGRVLSGELFF
TRBV2	-	TRBD2	TRBJ2-1	TGTGCCAGCTCGGGACTAGCCATACAATGGGAGCAGTTCTTC	CASSGLAIQWEQFF
TRBV4-2	-	TRBD2	TRBJ2-1	TGTGCCAGCAGCCAAGATCTGGCGGGAGGGCCTTTCAATGAGCAGTTCTTC	CASSQDLAGGPFNEQFF
TRBV28	once	-	TRBJ1-1	TGTGCCAGCCTCATCATACGGGGGATCAACACTGAAGCTTTCTTT	CASLIIRGINTEAFF
TRBV18	-	-	TRBJ2-3	TGTGCCAGCTCACCATTGCCCCTGGGCACAGATACGCAGTATTTT	CASSPLPLGTDTQYF
TRBV6-5	-	-	TRBJ2-2	TGTGCCAGCGGCTACGAGGGACGAGGCACCGGGGAGCTGTTTTTT	CASGYEGRGTGELFF
TRBV5-1	-	-	TRBJ2-1	TGCGCCAGCCACACGTTACGCAATGAGCAGTTCTTC	CASHTLRNEQFF
TRBV6-1	-	-	TRBJ2-6	TGTGCCAGCATCCCAGGCGGCTCTGGGGCCAACGTCCTGACTTTC	CASIPGGSGANVLTF
TRBV25-1	-	-	TRBJ2-7	TGTGCCAGTACGGCGGAACTAGCTCGGTCCTACGAGCAGTACTTC	CASTAELARSYEQYF
TRBV6-7	few	TRBD2	TRBJ2-7	TGTGCCAGCAGCCGCGGGGGGGCTTACGAGCAGTACTTC	CASSRGGAYEQYF
TRBV7-6	-	-	TRBJ1-1	TGTGCCAGCAGCTTATCTTATAACACTGAAGCTTTCTTT	CASSLSYNTEAFF
TRBV4-2	-	-	TRBJ2-2	TGTGCCAGCAGCCAAGCTTTGGGGGGGAACACCGGGGAGCTGTTTTTT	CASSQALGGNTGELFF
TRBV5-1	-	-	TRBJ1-1	TGCGCCAGCAGCTTGGGGCTGAACACTGAAGCTTTCTTT	CASSLGLNTEAFF
TRBV6-6	-	-	TRBJ1-1	TGTGCCAGCAACTCACAGGGATACACTGAAGCTTTCTTT	CASNSQGYTEAFF
TRBV5-5	-	-	TRBJ2-2	TGTGCCAGCAGCTTGGTTTTTTTCGGGGAGCTGTTTTTT	CASSLVFFGELFF
TRBV2	-	TRBD1	TRBJ2-7	TGTGCCAGCACGGGACAGTCCATTGCCTACGAGCAGTACTTC	CASTGQSIAYEQYF
TRBV6-1	-	-	TRBJ2-7	TGTGCCAGTCGACGGGAGCTACCTGAGCAGTACTTC	CASRRELPEQYF
TRBV4-1	large	-	TRBJ1-2	TGCGCCAGCAGCCAAGGGGCGGGGTATGGCTACACCTTC	CASSQGAGYGYTF
TRBV4-1	-	TRBD2	TRBJ2-7	TGCGCCAGCAGCCAAGTTAGCGGGGTCTACGAGCAGTACTTC	CASSQVSGVYEQYF
TRBV30	-	-	TRBJ1-2	TGTGCCTGGGGGAGGGTGGACTATGGCTACACCTTC	CAWGRVDYGYTF